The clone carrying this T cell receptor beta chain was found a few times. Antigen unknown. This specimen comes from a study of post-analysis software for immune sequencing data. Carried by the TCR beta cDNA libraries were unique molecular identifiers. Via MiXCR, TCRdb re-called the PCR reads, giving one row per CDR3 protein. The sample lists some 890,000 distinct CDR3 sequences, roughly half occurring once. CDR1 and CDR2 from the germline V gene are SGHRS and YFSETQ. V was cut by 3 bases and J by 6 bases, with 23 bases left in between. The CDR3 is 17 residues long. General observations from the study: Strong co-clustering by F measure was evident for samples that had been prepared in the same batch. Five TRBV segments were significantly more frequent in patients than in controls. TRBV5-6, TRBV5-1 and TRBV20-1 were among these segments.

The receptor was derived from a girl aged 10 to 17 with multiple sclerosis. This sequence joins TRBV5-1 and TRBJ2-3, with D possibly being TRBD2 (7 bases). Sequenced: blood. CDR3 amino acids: CASSSIGGGGSEDTQYF. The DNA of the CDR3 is TGCGCCAGCAGCTCCATCGGTGGCGGGGGCTCGGAGGATACGCAGTATTTT.